The subject of this entry is one T cell receptor beta chain. These data come from a study of cytomegalovirus exposure and HLA in healthy donors. The CDR3 is 15 residues long. Trimming removed 1 base at V and 1 base at J, with 14 bases between. The germline CDR1 and CDR2 sequences are GTSNPN and SVGIG (reference sequence). Both 60 Vbeta primers and 13 Jbeta primers went into the PCR. Clones were sequenced by immunoSEQ multiplex PCR, and TCRdb holds only the in-frame ones, with some missing. The data hold 130,000 or so clones, with more than 60% observed a single time. The TCR originated in a female donor in good health and CMV-seronegative. Sequenced material: PBMCs. V usage is TRBV30 and J usage is TRBJ2-7; a weak D match, TRBD1 (6 bases). The CDR3 sequence is CAWSEVGRGSYEQYF. The CDR3 DNA is TGTGCCTGGAGTGAGGTTGGCAGGGGTTCCTACGAGCAGTACTTC.